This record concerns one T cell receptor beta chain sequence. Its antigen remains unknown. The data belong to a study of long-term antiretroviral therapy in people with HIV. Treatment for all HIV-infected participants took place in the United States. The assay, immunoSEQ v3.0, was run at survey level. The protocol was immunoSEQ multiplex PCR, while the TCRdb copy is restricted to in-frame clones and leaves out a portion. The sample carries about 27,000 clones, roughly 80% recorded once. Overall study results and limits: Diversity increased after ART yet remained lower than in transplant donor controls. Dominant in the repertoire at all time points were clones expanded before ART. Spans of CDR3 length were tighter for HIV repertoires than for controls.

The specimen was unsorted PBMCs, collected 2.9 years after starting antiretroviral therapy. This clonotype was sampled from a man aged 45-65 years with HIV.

The CDR3 reads CASSPRADYGYTF. Written as DNA, the CDR3 is TGTGCCAGCAGCCCCCGGGCGGACTATGGCTACACCTTC. This chain connects TRBV28 to TRBJ1-2; unclear D gene. Trimming removed 6 bases at V and 3 bases at J, with 11 bases between. Germline loops: CDR1 MDHEN, CDR2 SYDVKM. The CDR3 spans 13 residues.